This passage covers 6 T cell receptor beta chains from one sample sequenced in a study of cytomegalovirus exposure and HLA in healthy donors (dated by TCRdb to 2016 to 2017). Receptors were amplified or captured by the immunoSEQ multiplex PCR assay. The multiplex PCR relied on a mix of 60 forward primers for TCR Vbeta segments and 13 reverse primers for TCR Jbeta segments. TCRdb took over this immuneACCESS table, retaining in-frame rearrangements with V and J assigned. Such tables are incomplete; in checked studies, under half of the missing clones stem from an unresolved V gene, and the remainder is unexplained. The sample table records over 150,000 clones; about 85% of these occur just once. The ten largest clones take up over 2% of the sample. The sample consisted of PBMCs. The source of these receptors is a man aged 25 to 45 in good health and CMV-seropositive.

The chain joins TRBV7-3 to TRBJ1-1; no clear D. There are 14 residues in the CDR3. Germline V gene lookup returns CDR1 SGHTA and CDR2 FQGTGA. Trimming left V 0 bases short and J 4 bases short, with 9 bases between. CDR3 loop: CASSLTGSGTEAFF. The CDR3 DNA is TGTGCCAGCAGCTTAACGGGTTCGGGCACTGAAGCTTTCTTT.

The CDR3 nucleotides are TGTGCCACCAGCCCATGGAGGGGAAGAACCTACGAGCAGTACTTC. Amino acid sequence: CATSPWRGRTYEQYF. This chain connects TRBV15 to TRBJ2-7; D possibly corresponds to TRBD2 (6 bases). This CDR3 has 15 residues. V lost 5 bases and J 2 bases, leaving 16 bases between the germline ends. CDR1 and CDR2 (germline): LNHNV, YYDKDF (reference sequence).

This clone appeared a single time. The chain recombines TRBV12-5 with TRBJ2-7; D unresolved. Looked up from germline, CDR1 is LGHNT and CDR2 is FRNRAP. CDR3 length: 11 residues. Trimming took 5 bases from V and 6 from J, leaving 8 bases between them. CDR3 loop: CASGPPGEQYF. The CDR3 region has the DNA TGTGCTAGTGGTCCCCCAGGCGAGCAGTACTTC.

This chain connects TRBV27 to TRBJ2-7; unclear D gene. CDR1 is MNHEY and CDR2 is SMNVEV in the germline V gene (reference sequence). The ends were cut back, 2 bases at V and 2 bases at J, with 10 bases in the middle. The CDR3 is 14 amino acids. The CDR3 DNA sequence: TGTGCCAGCAGTTTAAAACAGCAGACCTACGAGCAGTACTTC. Protein: CASSLKQQTYEQYF.

The chain uses TRBV10-2 and TRBJ1-2; 7 positions match TRBD1. Looked up from germline, CDR1 is WSHSY and CDR2 is SAAADI. This CDR3 is 13 amino acids long. J gave up 4 bases and V 5 bases, and 4 bases lay outside the gene matches. The CDR3 region has the DNA TGCGCCAGCAGTCCAGACAGGGTCTATGGCTACACCTTC. Translation: CASSPDRVYGYTF.

This chain uses TRBV29-1 with TRBJ2-5; TRBD2 is a possible D gene (6 bases). CDR1 is SQVTM and CDR2 is ANQGSEA in the germline V gene. V was cut by 0 bases and J by 4 bases, with 9 bases left in between. The length of the CDR3 is 13 residues. Written as DNA, the CDR3 is TGCAGCGTTGAAGAAGGGCGGGGAGAGACCCAGTACTTC. It translates to CSVEEGRGETQYF.